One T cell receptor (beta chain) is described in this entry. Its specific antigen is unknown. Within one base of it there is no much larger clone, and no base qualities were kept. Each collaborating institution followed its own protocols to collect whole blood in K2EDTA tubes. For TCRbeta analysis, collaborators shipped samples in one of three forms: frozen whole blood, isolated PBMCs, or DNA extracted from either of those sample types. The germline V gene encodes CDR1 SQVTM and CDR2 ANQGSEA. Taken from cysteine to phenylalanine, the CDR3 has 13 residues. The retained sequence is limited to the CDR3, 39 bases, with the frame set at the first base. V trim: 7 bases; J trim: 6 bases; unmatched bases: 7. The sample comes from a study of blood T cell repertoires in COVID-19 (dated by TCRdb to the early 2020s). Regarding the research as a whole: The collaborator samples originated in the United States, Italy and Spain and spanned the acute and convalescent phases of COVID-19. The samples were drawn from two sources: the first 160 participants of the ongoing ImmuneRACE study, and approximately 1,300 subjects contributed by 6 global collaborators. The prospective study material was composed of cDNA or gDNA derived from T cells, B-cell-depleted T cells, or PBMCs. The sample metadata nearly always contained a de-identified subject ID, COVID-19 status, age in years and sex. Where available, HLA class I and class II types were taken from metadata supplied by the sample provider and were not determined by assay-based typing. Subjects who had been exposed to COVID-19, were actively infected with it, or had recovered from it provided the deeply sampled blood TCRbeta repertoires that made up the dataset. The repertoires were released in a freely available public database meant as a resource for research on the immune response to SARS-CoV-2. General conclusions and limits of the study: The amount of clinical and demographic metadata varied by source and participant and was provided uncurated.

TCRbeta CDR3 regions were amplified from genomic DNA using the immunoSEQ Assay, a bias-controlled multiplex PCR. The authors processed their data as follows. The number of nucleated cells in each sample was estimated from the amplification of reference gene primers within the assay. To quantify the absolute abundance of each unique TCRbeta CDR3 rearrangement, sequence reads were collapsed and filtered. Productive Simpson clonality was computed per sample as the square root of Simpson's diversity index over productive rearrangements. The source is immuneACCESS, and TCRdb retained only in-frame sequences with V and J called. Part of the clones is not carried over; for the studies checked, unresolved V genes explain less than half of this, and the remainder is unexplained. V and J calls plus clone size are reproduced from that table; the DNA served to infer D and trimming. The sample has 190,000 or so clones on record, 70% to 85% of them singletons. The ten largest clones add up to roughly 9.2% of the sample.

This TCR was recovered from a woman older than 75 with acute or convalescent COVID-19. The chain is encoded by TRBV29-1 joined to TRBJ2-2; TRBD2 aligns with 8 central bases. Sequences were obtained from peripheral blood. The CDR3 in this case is CSATTAGAGELFF. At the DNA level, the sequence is TGCAGCGCTACAACAGCGGGAGCCGGGGAGCTGTTTTTT.